This T cell receptor beta chain was identified in a study of OX40 agonist ivuxolimab in advanced cancers. The overall study: Three patients showed partial responses: one hepatocellular carcinoma and two cutaneous melanoma cases.

Blood sampling took place at baseline, cycle 4 day 1, and cycle 7 day 1. Trimming pared 4 bases from V and 3 bases from J, leaving 10 bases between. This CDR3 has 14 amino acids. The germline V gene encodes CDR1 SNHLY and CDR2 FYNNEI. Data came from immunoSEQ multiplex PCR; TCRdb stores just in-frame clones and leaves some out. The sample includes tens of thousands of clones, 70% to 90% seen only once; the top ten take over 0.6%. Study-level results: Undetermined was the antigen specificity of the expanded peripheral T cells.

In the case of this clone: Its matching antigen is unknown.

This clonotype originated in an adult with an advanced solid tumor such as melanoma, head and neck, liver or kidney cancer. The sequences come from CD4+ or CD8+ T cells sorted from blood, collected in a trial of the OX40 agonist ivuxolimab. V gene TRBV2 combines with J gene TRBJ1-5; D gene unclear. The CDR3: CASSARGFNQPQHF. The CDR3 DNA follows: TGTGCCAGCAGTGCTCGGGGATTCAATCAGCCCCAGCATTTT. Supplemented by reference TRBV2 and TRBJ1-5, the full variable domain reads EPEVTQTPSHQVTQMGQEVILRCVPISNHLYFYWYRQILGQKVEFLVSFYNNEISEKSEIFDDQFSVERPDGSNFTLKIRSTKLEDSAMYFCASSARGFNQPQHFGDGTRLSIL.